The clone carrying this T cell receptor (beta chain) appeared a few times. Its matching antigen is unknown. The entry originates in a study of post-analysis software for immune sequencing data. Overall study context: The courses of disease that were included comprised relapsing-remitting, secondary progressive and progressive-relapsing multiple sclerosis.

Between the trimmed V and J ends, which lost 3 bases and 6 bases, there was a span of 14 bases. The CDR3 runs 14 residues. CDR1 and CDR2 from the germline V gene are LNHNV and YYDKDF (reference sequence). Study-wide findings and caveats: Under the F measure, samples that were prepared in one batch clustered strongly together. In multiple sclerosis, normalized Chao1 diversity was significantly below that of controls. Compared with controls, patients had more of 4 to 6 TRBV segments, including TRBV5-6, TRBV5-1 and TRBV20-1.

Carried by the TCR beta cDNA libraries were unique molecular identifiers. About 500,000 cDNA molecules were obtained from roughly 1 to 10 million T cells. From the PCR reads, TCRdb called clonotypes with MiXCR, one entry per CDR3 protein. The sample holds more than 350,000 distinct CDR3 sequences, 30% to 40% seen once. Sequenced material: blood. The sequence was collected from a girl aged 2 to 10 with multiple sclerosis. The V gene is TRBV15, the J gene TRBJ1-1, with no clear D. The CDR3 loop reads CATSSEGLWAEAFF. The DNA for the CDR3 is TGTGCCACCAGCAGTGAGGGTTTATGGGCTGAAGCTTTCTTT.